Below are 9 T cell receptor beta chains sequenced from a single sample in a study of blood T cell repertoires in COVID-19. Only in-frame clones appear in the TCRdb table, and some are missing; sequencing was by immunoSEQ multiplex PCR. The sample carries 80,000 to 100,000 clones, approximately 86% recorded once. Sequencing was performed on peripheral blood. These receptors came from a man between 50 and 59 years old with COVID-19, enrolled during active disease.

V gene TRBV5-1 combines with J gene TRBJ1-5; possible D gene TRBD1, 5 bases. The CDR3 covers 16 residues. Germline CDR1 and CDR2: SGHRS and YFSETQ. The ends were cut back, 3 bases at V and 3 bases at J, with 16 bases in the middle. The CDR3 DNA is TGCGCCAGCAGCTCCCCCCGGCAGGGCTTCAATCAGCCCCAGCATTTT. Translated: CASSSPRQGFNQPQHF.

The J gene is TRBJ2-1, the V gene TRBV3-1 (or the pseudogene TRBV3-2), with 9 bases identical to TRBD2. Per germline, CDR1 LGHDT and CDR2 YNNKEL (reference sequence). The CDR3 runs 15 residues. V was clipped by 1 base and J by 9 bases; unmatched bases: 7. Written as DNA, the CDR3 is TGTGCCAGCAGCCAAGGGGTGGGACTAGCAGGTGAGCAGTTCTTC. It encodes CASSQGVGLAGEQFF.

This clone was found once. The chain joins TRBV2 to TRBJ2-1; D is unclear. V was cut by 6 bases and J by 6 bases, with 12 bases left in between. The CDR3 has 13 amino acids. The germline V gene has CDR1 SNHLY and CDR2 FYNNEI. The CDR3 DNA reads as TGTGCCAGCAGCGCGTTGATTGGCAATGAGCAGTTCTTC. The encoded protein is CASSALIGNEQFF.

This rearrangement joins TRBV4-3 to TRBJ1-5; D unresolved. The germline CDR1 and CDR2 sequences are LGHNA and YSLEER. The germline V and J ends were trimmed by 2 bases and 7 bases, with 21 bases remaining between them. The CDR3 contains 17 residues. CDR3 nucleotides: TGCGCCAGCAGCCAACAACTTATAGACCGGCGGGGACAGCCCCAGCATTTT. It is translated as CASSQQLIDRRGQPQHF.

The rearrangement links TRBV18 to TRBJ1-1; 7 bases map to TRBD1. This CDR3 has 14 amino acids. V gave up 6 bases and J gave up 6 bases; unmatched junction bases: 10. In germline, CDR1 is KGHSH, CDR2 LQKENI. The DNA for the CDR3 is TGTGCCAGCTCGCGCGCAGACAGGGCTGCTGAAGCTTTCTTT. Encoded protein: CASSRADRAAEAFF.

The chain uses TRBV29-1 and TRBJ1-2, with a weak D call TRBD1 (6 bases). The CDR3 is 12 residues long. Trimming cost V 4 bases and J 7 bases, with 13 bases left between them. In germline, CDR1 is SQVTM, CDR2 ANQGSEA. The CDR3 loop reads CSVGTALGGYTF. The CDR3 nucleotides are TGCAGCGTTGGGACAGCCTTAGGTGGCTACACCTTC.

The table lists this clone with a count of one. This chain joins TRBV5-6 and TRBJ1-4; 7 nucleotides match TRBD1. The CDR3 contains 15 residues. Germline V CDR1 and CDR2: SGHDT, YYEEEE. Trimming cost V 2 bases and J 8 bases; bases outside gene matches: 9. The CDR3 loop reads CASSFTGVAGEKLFF. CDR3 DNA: TGTGCCAGCAGCTTTACAGGGGTGGCGGGGGAAAAACTGTTTTTT.

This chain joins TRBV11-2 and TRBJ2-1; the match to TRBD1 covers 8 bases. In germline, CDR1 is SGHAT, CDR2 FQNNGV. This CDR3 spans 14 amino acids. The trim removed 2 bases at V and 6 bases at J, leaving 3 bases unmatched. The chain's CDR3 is CASSLQGAGNEQFF. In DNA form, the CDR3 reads TGTGCCAGCAGCTTACAGGGGGCTGGCAATGAGCAGTTCTTC.

Written as DNA, the CDR3 is TGCGCCAGCAGCGGAATCCCGGGAGACTCCTACAATGAGCAGTTCTTC. Translation: CASSGIPGDSYNEQFF. The gene calls are TRBV5-1 and TRBJ2-1, with D possibly TRBD2 on 6 matching bases. The CDR3 has 16 amino acids. CDR1 and CDR2 from the germline V gene are SGHRS and YFSETQ. V was clipped by 4 bases and J by 0 bases, with 14 bases between them. Full variable domain (remainder filled in from reference TRBV5-1 and TRBJ2-1): KAGVTQTPRYLIKTRGQQVTLSCSPISGHRSVSWYQQTPGQGLQFLFEYFSETQRNKGNFPGRFSGRQFSNSRSEMNVSTLELGDSALYLCASSGIPGDSYNEQFFGPGTRLTVL.